This T cell receptor (beta chain) is drawn from a study of T cell clonality in common variable immunodeficiency. Findings of the study overall: Fewer deletions and N-nucleotide insertions were reportedly seen in common variable immunodeficiency TCR beta sequences. CVID subjects shared fewer TCRbeta clones than healthy controls did.

CVID meant reduced serum IgG, IgA and/or IgM plus specific antibody deficiency. From germline, CDR1 is MNHNS and CDR2 SASEGT. The CDR3 totals 14 residues. Trimming pared 4 bases from V and 10 bases from J, leaving 14 bases between. Produced via immunoSEQ multiplex PCR; TCRdb's table is partial and in-frame only. This record lists fewer than 30,000 clones, none seen once only, and the top ten clones contain roughly 29%. Points on this clone: What it recognizes is unknown. The DNA ends 3 residues before the CDR3 does, and the rest of the CDR3 is filled in from the germline J gene.

This TCR was sampled from a human donor with common variable immunodeficiency. The sequenced material came from peripheral blood mononuclear cells. This chain joins TRBV6-1 and TRBJ1-6, with D possibly matching TRBD1 (6 bases). This chain's CDR3 is CASSAIQGGSPLHF. The CDR3 bases that were read are TGTGCCAGCAGTGCCATACAGGGCGGATCACCC.